This T cell receptor beta chain was documented in a study of post-analysis software for immune sequencing data. Overall study findings and caveats: Patients with multiple sclerosis recorded significantly lower normalized Chao1 diversity than controls, the study found.

A remark on this clonotype: Its antigen is undetermined.

Prepared libraries of TCR beta cDNA carried unique molecular identifiers. TCRdb independently ran MiXCR on the PCR reads; one entry per CDR3 protein. Counted here are some 800,000 distinct CDR3 sequences, under 60% occurring once; the ten biggest clones make up roughly 4.5%. The receptor was isolated from a girl under 18 with multiple sclerosis. Sequencing input: blood.

DNA for the CDR3: TGCAGTGCGGGGGGGTCGGAGGACTACAATGAGCAGTTCTTC. Its protein product is CSAGGSEDYNEQFF. The chain combines TRBV20-1 with TRBJ2-1; 7 bases are a match to TRBD2. This CDR3 region has 14 residues. From germline, CDR1 is DFQATT and CDR2 SNEGSKA (reference sequence). With V trimmed by 6 bases and J by 3 bases, 8 bases remained unmatched.